This entry features one T cell receptor (beta chain) sequence. Its specificity is unknown. The CDR3 runs 15 residues. Trimming took off 6 bases at V and 5 bases at J, with 20 bases between the two ends. Germline lookup yields CDR1 MNHEY and CDR2 SMNVEV (reference sequence). The entry originates in a study of OX40 agonist ivuxolimab in advanced cancers. Looking at the study overall: Anti-PD-1, anti-PD-L1 or anti-CTLA-4 therapy given earlier was allowed, and around 40% had some. Partial responses were seen in three patients, one with hepatocellular carcinoma and two with cutaneous melanoma.

The protocol was immunoSEQ multiplex PCR, while the TCRdb copy is restricted to in-frame clones and leaves out a portion. The sample yields fewer than 55,000 clones, around 80% seen once. Regarding the study as a whole: Expanded clones belonging to CD8+ T cells outnumbered, on average, those of CD4+.

This TCR was recovered from an adult with an advanced solid tumor such as melanoma, head and neck, liver or kidney cancer. V usage is TRBV27 and J usage is TRBJ2-7, with D perhaps matching TRBD1 (6 bases). Sequences were derived from CD4+ or CD8+ T cells sorted from blood, sampled in a trial of the OX40 agonist ivuxolimab. The DNA of the CDR3 is TGTGCCAGCAGCTCCCTGAGTGCAGGGGAGCACGAGCAGTACTTC. It codes for CASSSLSAGEHEQYF.